The sequence of this TCR beta chain was determined in a study of cytomegalovirus exposure and HLA in healthy donors. Study observations and caveats: Other equally common chains were less clonally expanded than HLA-associated TCR beta chains, a later analysis showed. Previously analyzed data showed that most TCR beta V segments were productive at a frequency of about 87% or about 30%.

Trimming cost V 0 bases and J 1 base, with 7 bases left between them. The CDR3 runs to 14 residues. Germline CDR1 is SGHRS and CDR2 is YFSETQ. Concerning this clone: Its antigen is undetermined.

Amplification used 60 Vbeta primers and 13 Jbeta primers. Per the authors' pipeline: Later reanalysis found 80 million or so unique TCR beta chains, around 11 million of them shared. Generated by immunoSEQ multiplex PCR, the TCRdb table keeps only in-frame clones and is missing some. The V and J calls and the clone size are those of that table, but D and trimming were determined from the DNA. Of about 210,000 clones listed, 70% to 85% are singletons. This TCR came from a man aged 35 to 55 in good health and CMV-seropositive. Source material: PBMCs. The rearrangement uses TRBV5-1 and TRBJ1-1, with D hard to call. The CDR3 coding sequence is TGCGCCAGCAGCTTGGCGCGGCAGAACACTGAAGCTTTCTTT. Amino acids: CASSLARQNTEAFF.